Listed here is a single TCR beta chain. The sample comes from a study of OX40 agonist ivuxolimab in advanced cancers. Study summary: Patients received ivuxolimab, an agonistic anti-OX40 (CD134) antibody. Cancers in dose escalation were hepatocellular, melanoma, renal cell and head and neck.

V lost 0 bases and J 6 bases, leaving 9 bases between the germline ends. CDR3 length: 13 residues. Germline V lookup: CDR1 SGDLS, CDR2 YYNGEE. Only in-frame clones appear in the TCRdb table, and some are missing; sequencing was by immunoSEQ multiplex PCR. The table shows more than 2,000 clones, with about 86% occurring only once. This TCR was sampled from an adult with an advanced solid tumor such as melanoma, head and neck, liver or kidney cancer. This chain links TRBV9 with TRBJ1-2; D is possibly TRBD1 (5 bases). This specimen consisted of CD4+ or CD8+ T cells sorted from blood, obtained in a trial of the OX40 agonist ivuxolimab. In DNA form, the CDR3 reads TGTGCCAGCAGCGTAGGCGGAGGGGATGGCTACACCTTC. Translating it yields CASSVGGGDGYTF.